These T cell receptor beta chains were read from a single sample in a study of cytomegalovirus exposure and HLA in healthy donors. Assay used: immunoSEQ multiplex PCR; TCRdb lists only in-frame clones, some missing. The sample comprises 210,000 or so clones, roughly 78% of which are singletons, and approximately 0.47% rests with the top ten. Material for sequencing was PBMCs. These receptors were obtained from a boy between 5 and 17 years old in good health and CMV-seronegative. The CDR3 runs from the conserved cysteine through the conserved F or W. Fields, in order: V gene, D gene, J gene, clone size, CDR3 DNA, CDR3 protein. The D gene is left open where the match is weak. Clone sizes are given selectively: once, few, many, or a class where the clone is expanded.

TRBV4-2,-,TRBJ2-2,-,TGTGCCAGCAGCCAAGAACCAACTAGCAGCACCGGGGAGCTGTTTTTT,CASSQEPTSSTGELFF
TRBV29-1,-,TRBJ1-2,-,TGCAGCGTTGACGGGGGACTGGGAGGCTACACCTTC,CSVDGGLGGYTF
TRBV5-4,TRBD2,TRBJ2-1,-,TGTGCCAGCAGCTCCGGACTAGCGGGGGGGAGCTCCTACAATGAGCAGTTCTTC,CASSSGLAGGSSYNEQFF
TRBV19,TRBD1,TRBJ1-2,-,TGTGCCAGTAGTGCCGCCGGGACAGGGGAGGGTGGCTACACCTTC,CASSAAGTGEGGYTF
TRBV11-2,-,TRBJ1-1,-,TGTGCCAGCAGCTACGCCGAGGGCACTGAAGCTTTCTTT,CASSYAEGTEAFF
TRBV11-2,TRBD2,TRBJ2-7,-,TGTGCCAGCAGCTTAGGGCACCGGCTAGCGGGGCAAACCTACGAGCAGTACTTC,CASSLGHRLAGQTYEQYF
TRBV15,TRBD2,TRBJ2-1,-,TGTGCCACCAGCAGAGATTTGGCGGGGGGATCTTTAGATGAGCAGTTCTTC,CATSRDLAGGSLDEQFF
TRBV7-9,-,TRBJ2-3,once,TGTGCCAGCAGCCAGCCCAGGGCGGAAGGAACAGATACGCAGTATTTT,CASSQPRAEGTDTQYF
TRBV7-9,-,TRBJ2-6,-,TGTTCCAGCAGCTTAGCCAAAAACTCTGGGGCCAACGTCCTGACTTTC,CSSSLAKNSGANVLTF
TRBV5-1,-,TRBJ1-6,once,TGCGCCAGCAGCCGGGACATCAATTCACCCCTCCACTTT,CASSRDINSPLHF
TRBV5-1,-,TRBJ2-5,-,TGCGCCAGCAGCTTAGGACAGATCCAAGAGACCCAGTACTTC,CASSLGQIQETQYF
TRBV7-2,-,TRBJ2-7,-,TGTGCCAGCAGCTCCGGTCCCGGGGTCTACGAGCAGTACTTC,CASSSGPGVYEQYF
TRBV9,-,TRBJ2-7,-,TGTGCCAGCAGCGTAGGGGGGGTATCCTACGAGCAGTACTTC,CASSVGGVSYEQYF
TRBV2,-,TRBJ1-2,few,TGTGCCAGCAGTGTGGGGGGGGCTTATGGCTACACCTTC,CASSVGGAYGYTF
TRBV30,-,TRBJ2-4,-,TGTGCCTGGAGTGTTTCCGAGAGCCTCATCTTAGCCAAAAACATTCAGTACTTC,CAWSVSESLILAKNIQYF
TRBV15,-,TRBJ1-4,-,TGTGCCACCAGCAGAGGTGGTTGGTATAGCGGTAATGAAAAACTGTTTTTT,CATSRGGWYSGNEKLFF
TRBV6-6,-,TRBJ1-2,-,TGTGCCAGCAGTTCCGCGACAGAAAACTATGGCTACACCTTC,CASSSATENYGYTF
TRBV5-6,-,TRBJ2-7,-,TGTGCCAGCAGCTCAGGCCGGGCGTGGGGGGGGGCTGAGCAGTACTTC,CASSSGRAWGGAEQYF
TRBV6-1,TRBD1,TRBJ1-2,-,TGTGCCACCGGACAGGGGGGTGGCTACACCTTC,CATGQGGGYTF
TRBV15,-,TRBJ1-2,-,TGTGCCACCAGCGGCGGGACCAACTATGGCTACACCTTC,CATSGGTNYGYTF
TRBV15,-,TRBJ1-1,-,TGTGCCACCGGGGGGAGCGGCCCTGAAGCTTTCTTT,CATGGSGPEAFF
TRBV18,-,TRBJ1-1,-,TGTGCCAGCTCACCAGATACAGGAGAGAACACTGAAGCTTTCTTT,CASSPDTGENTEAFF
TRBV5-1,TRBD1,TRBJ1-2,-,TGCGCCAGCAGCTTGGGGACAGGGGATTTAAGCTATGGCTACACCTTC,CASSLGTGDLSYGYTF
TRBV5-4,TRBD2,TRBJ2-1,-,TGTGCCAGCAGCTTGGCTAGCGGGGGGGTGTACAATGAGCAGTTCTTC,CASSLASGGVYNEQFF
TRBV5-4,TRBD1,TRBJ2-6,-,TGTGCCAGCAGGTACGGACAGGGGGCGTACTCTGGGGCCAACGTCCTGACTTTC,CASRYGQGAYSGANVLTF
TRBV15,TRBD2,TRBJ2-7,-,TGTGCCACCAGCAGACCGGGACTATACTACGAGCAGTACTTC,CATSRPGLYYEQYF
TRBV6-5,-,TRBJ1-1,-,TGTGCCAGCAGTCGGACTTTGAACACTGAAGCTTTCTTT,CASSRTLNTEAFF
TRBV19,TRBD2,TRBJ2-2,-,TGTGCCAGTAGCCGACTAGCGGGAGGCGATTTAAACACCGGGGAGCTGTTTTTT,CASSRLAGGDLNTGELFF
TRBV19,TRBD1,TRBJ2-1,-,TGTGCCAGTAGTATTTCAGGGGGTTCCTACAATGAGCAGTTCTTC,CASSISGGSYNEQFF
TRBV9,TRBD2,TRBJ2-3,-,TGTGCCAGCAGCGAAAGCGGGGGGTATAGCACAGATACGCAGTATTTT,CASSESGGYSTDTQYF
TRBV7-8,TRBD1,TRBJ1-1,-,TGTGCCAGCAGCTCGACAGGGACGAGCACTGAAGCTTTCTTT,CASSSTGTSTEAFF
TRBV19,-,TRBJ1-5,once,TGTGCCACCGCCGAGGGTCCCAATCAGCCCCAGCATTTT,CATAEGPNQPQHF
TRBV7-6,TRBD2,TRBJ2-7,-,TGTGCCAGCAGGCCGCTAGCGGGAGGCCACTACGAGCAGTACTTC,CASRPLAGGHYEQYF
TRBV14,-,TRBJ2-2,once,TGTGCCAGCAGCCCCTATAGGAACACCGGGGAGCTGTTTTTT,CASSPYRNTGELFF
TRBV2,TRBD2,TRBJ2-3,-,TGTGCCAGCAGCCTATCCGCCGGACTAGCGGGGGGGAGCTACACAGATACGCAGTATTTT,CASSLSAGLAGGSYTDTQYF
TRBV29-1,-,TRBJ1-1,-,TGCAGCGTTGTCCGGGGGAGCACTGAAGCTTTCTTT,CSVVRGSTEAFF
TRBV10-1,-,TRBJ2-5,-,TGCGCCAGCAGTGAGAGCCTTGAGACCCAGTACTTC,CASSESLETQYF
TRBV4-1,-,TRBJ1-4,-,TGCGCCAGCAGCCGCGGTGTTACCGGGTCCGGGGGAGAAAAACTGTTTTTT,CASSRGVTGSGGEKLFF
TRBV27,TRBD1,TRBJ2-7,-,TGTGCCAGCAGTCCGGTGCGGACAGGTGACTACGAGCAGTACTTC,CASSPVRTGDYEQYF
TRBV29-1,TRBD2,TRBJ2-7,-,TGCAGCGTGCCTGGGACTAGCGGGGCCTCCTACGAGCAGTACTTC,CSVPGTSGASYEQYF
TRBV5-1,TRBD1,TRBJ1-6,-,TGCGCCAGCAGCCGCTGGACAGGAGATAATTCACCCCTCCACTTT,CASSRWTGDNSPLHF